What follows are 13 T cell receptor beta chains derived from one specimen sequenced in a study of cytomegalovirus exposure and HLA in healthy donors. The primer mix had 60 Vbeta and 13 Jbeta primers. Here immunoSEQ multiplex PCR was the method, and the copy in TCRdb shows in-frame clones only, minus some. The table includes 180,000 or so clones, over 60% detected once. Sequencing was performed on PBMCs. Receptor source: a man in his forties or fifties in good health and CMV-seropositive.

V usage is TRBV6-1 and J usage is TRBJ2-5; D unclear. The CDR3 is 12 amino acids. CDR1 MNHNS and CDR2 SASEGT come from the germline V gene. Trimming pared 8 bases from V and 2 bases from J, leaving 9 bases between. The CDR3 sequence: CASRDNQETQYF. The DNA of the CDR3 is TGTGCCAGCCGAGATAATCAAGAGACCCAGTACTTC.

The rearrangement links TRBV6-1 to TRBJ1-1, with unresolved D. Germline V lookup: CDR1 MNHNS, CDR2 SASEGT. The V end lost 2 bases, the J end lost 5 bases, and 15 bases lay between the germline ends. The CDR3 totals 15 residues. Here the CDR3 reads CASSETRTPGTEAFF. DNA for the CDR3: TGTGCCAGCAGTGAAACCAGAACACCGGGAACTGAAGCTTTCTTT.

This CDR3 reads CASSLVGQITYEQYF. The CDR3 coding sequence is TGTGCCAGCAGCTTAGTGGGACAGATTACCTACGAGCAGTACTTC. The gene calls are TRBV11-2 and TRBJ2-7; TRBD1 matches 7 bases. CDR3 length equals 15 residues. From germline, CDR1 is SGHAT and CDR2 FQNNGV. The junction had 5 bases not matched to a gene; V was cut back by 1 base and J by 2 bases.

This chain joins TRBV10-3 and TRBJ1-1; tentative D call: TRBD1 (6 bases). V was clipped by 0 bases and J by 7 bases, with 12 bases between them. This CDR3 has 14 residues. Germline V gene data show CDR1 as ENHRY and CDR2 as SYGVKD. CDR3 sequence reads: CAISESTGRGEAFF. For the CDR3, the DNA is TGTGCCATCAGTGAGTCGACGGGCAGGGGTGAAGCTTTCTTT.

Written as DNA, the CDR3 is TGCGCCAGCAGTCCGGCCCCGGGGGGCTACAATGAGCAGTTCTTC. This codes for CASSPAPGGYNEQFF. The V and J genes are TRBV5-1 and TRBJ2-1, with 7 bases lining up with TRBD2. V lost 5 bases to trimming and J lost 3 bases; unmatched junction nucleotides: 8. The V gene's germline CDR1 is SGHRS and CDR2 YFSETQ. The CDR3 totals 15 residues.

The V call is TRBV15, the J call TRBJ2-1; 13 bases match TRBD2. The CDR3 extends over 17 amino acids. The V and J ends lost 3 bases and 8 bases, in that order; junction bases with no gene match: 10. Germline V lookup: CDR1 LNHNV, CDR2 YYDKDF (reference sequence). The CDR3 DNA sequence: TGTGCCACCAGCAGGGGAAGACTAGCGGGGGGCGGTGATGAGCAGTTCTTC. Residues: CATSRGRLAGGGDEQFF.

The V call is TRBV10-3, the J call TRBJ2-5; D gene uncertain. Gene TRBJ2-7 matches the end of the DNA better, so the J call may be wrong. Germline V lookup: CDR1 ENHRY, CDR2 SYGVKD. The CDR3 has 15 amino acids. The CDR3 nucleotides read TGTGCCATCGCTCCTCATTTCGGTTCCACCTACGAGCAGTACTTC. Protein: CAIAPHFGSTYEQYF.

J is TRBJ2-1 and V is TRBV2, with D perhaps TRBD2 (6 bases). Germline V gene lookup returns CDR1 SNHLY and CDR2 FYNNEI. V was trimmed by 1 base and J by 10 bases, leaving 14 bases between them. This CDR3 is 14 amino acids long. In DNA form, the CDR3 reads TGTGCCAGCAGTGAAGAGCGGGTTTGGAAGGAGCAGTTCTTC. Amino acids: CASSEERVWKEQFF.

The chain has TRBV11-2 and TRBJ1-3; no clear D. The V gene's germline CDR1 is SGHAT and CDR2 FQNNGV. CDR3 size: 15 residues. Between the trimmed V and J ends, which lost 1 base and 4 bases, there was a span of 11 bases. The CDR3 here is CASSLVGSGGNTIYF. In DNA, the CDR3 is TGTGCCAGCAGCTTAGTGGGGAGTGGAGGAAACACCATATATTTT.

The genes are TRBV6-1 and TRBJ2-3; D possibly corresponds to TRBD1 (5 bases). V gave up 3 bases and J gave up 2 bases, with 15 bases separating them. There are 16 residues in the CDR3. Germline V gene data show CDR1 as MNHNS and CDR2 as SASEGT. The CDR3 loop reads CASSDAGKGPTDTQYF. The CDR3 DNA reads TGTGCCAGCAGTGACGCAGGGAAAGGGCCCACAGATACGCAGTATTTT.

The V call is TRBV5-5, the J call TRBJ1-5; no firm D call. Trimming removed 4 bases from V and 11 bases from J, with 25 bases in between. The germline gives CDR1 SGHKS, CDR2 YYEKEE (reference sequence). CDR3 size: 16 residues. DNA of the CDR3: TGTGCCAGCAGCCCGCGGGCAGGCGGTTTCAATCACTCCCAGCATTTT. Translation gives CASSPRAGGFNHSQHF.

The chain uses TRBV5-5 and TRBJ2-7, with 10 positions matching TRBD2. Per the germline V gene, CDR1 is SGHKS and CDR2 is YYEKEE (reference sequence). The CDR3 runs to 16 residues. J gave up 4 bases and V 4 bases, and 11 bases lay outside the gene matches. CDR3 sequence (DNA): TGTGCCAGCAGCCTCCGGGGGCTAGCGGGAGAGTACGAGCAGTACTTC. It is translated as CASSLRGLAGEYEQYF.

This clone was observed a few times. The CDR3 DNA reads TGCAGCGTTGTGGGAGGGTTCCAAGAGACCCAGTACTTC. Translation gives CSVVGGFQETQYF. V and J are TRBV29-1 and TRBJ2-5, with 7 positions matching TRBD2. The germline V gene encodes CDR1 SQVTM and CDR2 ANQGSEA. Losses at the gene ends were 4 bases for V and 1 base for J; bases not matched to a gene: 3. CDR3 length equals 13 residues.